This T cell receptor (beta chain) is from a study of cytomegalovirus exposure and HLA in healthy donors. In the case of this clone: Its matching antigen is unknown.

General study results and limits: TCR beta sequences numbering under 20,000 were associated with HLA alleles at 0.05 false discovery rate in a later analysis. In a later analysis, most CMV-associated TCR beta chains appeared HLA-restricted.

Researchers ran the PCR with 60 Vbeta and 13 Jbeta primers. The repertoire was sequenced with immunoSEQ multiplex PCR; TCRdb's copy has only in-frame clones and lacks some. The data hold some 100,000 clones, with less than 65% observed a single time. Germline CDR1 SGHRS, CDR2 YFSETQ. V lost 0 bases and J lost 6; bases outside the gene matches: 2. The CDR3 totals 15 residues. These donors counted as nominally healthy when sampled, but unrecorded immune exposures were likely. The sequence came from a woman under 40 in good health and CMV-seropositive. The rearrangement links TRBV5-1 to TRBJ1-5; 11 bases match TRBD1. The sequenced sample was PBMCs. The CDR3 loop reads CASSLGGTGGQPQHF. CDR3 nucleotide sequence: TGCGCCAGCAGCTTGGGGGGGACAGGGGGTCAGCCCCAGCATTTT. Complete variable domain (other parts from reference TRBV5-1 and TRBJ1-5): KAGVTQTPRYLIKTRGQQVTLSCSPISGHRSVSWYQQTPGQGLQFLFEYFSETQRNKGNFPGRFSGRQFSNSRSEMNVSTLELGDSALYLCASSLGGTGGQPQHFGDGTRLSIL.